These 15 T cell receptor beta chains came from one sample sequenced in a study of blood T cell repertoires in COVID-19. The method was immunoSEQ multiplex PCR; TCRdb's version includes in-frame clones alone and lacks a portion of them. The data contain around 230,000 clones, roughly four fifths of them singletons. The sequencing input was peripheral blood. The receptors here all came from a woman aged 40 to 55 with active or convalescent COVID-19.

The rearrangement links TRBV9 to TRBJ2-2, with TRBD2 matching 9 bases. Per germline, CDR1 SGDLS and CDR2 YYNGEE. With V trimmed by 3 bases and J by 6 bases, 6 bases remained unmatched. The CDR3 totals 15 residues. The CDR3 DNA follows: TGTGCCAGCAGCGCGAGGACTAGCGTTTCCGGGGAGCTGTTTTTT. Translating gives CASSARTSVSGELFF.

This chain joins TRBV29-1 and TRBJ2-1, with a tentative D call TRBD2 (5 bases). The length of the CDR3 is 13 residues. In germline, CDR1 is SQVTM, CDR2 ANQGSEA. Trimming took 6 bases from V and 6 from J, leaving 15 bases between them. The CDR3 reads CSVGVVVPNEQFF. DNA of the CDR3: TGCAGCGTCGGGGTAGTTGTACCCAATGAGCAGTTCTTC.

V usage is TRBV7-8 and J usage is TRBJ1-6, with a tentative D call TRBD1 (6 bases). The CDR3 contains 13 residues. Germline assignment: CDR1 SGHVS and CDR2 FQNEAQ. V was cut by 6 bases and J by 7 bases, with 10 bases left in between. In DNA form, the CDR3 reads TGTGCCAGCAGTTACAGGGAGAATTCACCCCTCCACTTT. It is translated as CASSYRENSPLHF.

V gene TRBV5-6 combines with J gene TRBJ2-2, with TRBD1 matching over 9 bases. V lost 0 bases to trimming and J lost 6 bases; unmatched junction nucleotides: 3. Looked up from germline, CDR1 is SGHDT and CDR2 is YYEEEE. This CDR3 contains 15 residues. The CDR3 reads CASSLAGTGSGELFF. CDR3 DNA: TGTGCCAGCAGCTTGGCTGGGACAGGGTCCGGGGAGCTGTTTTTT.

J is TRBJ2-1 and V is TRBV27; the match to TRBD2 covers 11 bases. Germline CDR1 MNHEY, CDR2 SMNVEV (reference sequence). This CDR3 has 15 amino acids. The junction had 8 bases not matched to a gene; V was cut back by 5 bases and J by 8 bases. CDR3 loop: CASSILAGGLDEQFF. DNA for the CDR3: TGTGCCAGCAGTATCCTAGCGGGGGGCTTAGATGAGCAGTTCTTC.

In its sample, this clone was seen once. The CDR3 region is CAWSVPGSGANVLTF. CDR3 in DNA: TGTGCCTGGAGTGTACCCGGCTCTGGGGCCAACGTCCTGACTTTC. This sequence joins TRBV30 and TRBJ2-6; D unresolved. CDR3 length equals 15 residues. Germline CDR1 GTSNPN, CDR2 SVGIG (reference sequence). Trimming took off 0 bases at V and 0 bases at J, with 6 bases between the two ends.

The CDR3 region has the DNA TGTGCCAGCAGCTTACTGGTGGAGGGGTCACCCCTCCACTTT. Translated: CASSLLVEGSPLHF. The chain joins TRBV7-8 to TRBJ1-6; D perhaps matches TRBD1 (5 bases). The CDR3 consists of 14 residues. Germline CDR1 is SGHVS and CDR2 is FQNEAQ. Trimming stripped 2 bases from V and 10 bases from J, with 12 bases between.

In the case of this clone: One end of the junction varies from germline; a read error may be responsible. The chain recombines TRBV30 with TRBJ2-1; TRBD1 aligns across 11 bases. Germline lookup yields CDR1 GTSNPN and CDR2 SVGIG (reference sequence). The CDR3 runs 13 residues. CDR3 sequence reads: CARRDRGKNEQFF. In DNA, the CDR3 is TGTGCCCGGAGGGACAGGGGGAAGAATGAGCAGTTCTTC.

The chain links TRBV29-1 to TRBJ2-5, with 9 bases that match TRBD2. V trimming: 6 bases; J trimming: 4 bases; junction bases outside the gene matches: 9. This CDR3 spans 14 amino acids. Germline V gives CDR1 SQVTM, CDR2 ANQGSEA. The CDR3 nucleotides read TGCAGCGTGGGGGTAGCGGGAGTGGGAGAGACCCAGTACTTC. It is translated as CSVGVAGVGETQYF.

The chain is built from TRBV11-3 and TRBJ1-1, with TRBD1 identical over 7 bases. The V segment lost 1 base and the J segment 5 bases; nucleotides outside the gene matches: 7. CDR1 SGHNT and CDR2 YENEEA come from the germline V gene. This CDR3 contains 15 residues. The DNA of the CDR3 is TGTGCCAGCAGCTTAGGGGGTAAGGGGGCAACTGAAGCTTTCTTT. Its translation is CASSLGGKGATEAFF.

This clone was counted between two and nine times. The gene calls are TRBV13 and TRBJ1-2; TRBD1 matches at 10 bases. The germline CDR1 and CDR2 sequences are PRHDT and FYEKMQ (reference sequence). The CDR3 sequence is 15 residues long. With V trimmed by 0 bases and J by 7 bases, 5 bases remained unmatched. The CDR3 DNA sequence: TGTGCCAGCAGCTTAGGCTGGGGACAGGGGTCTGGCTACACCTTC. Protein product: CASSLGWGQGSGYTF. Using reference TRBV13 and TRBJ1-2 for the parts outside the CDR3, the full variable domain is AAGVIQSPRHLIKEKRETATLKCYPIPRHDTVYWYQQGPGQDPQFLISFYEKMQSDKGSIPDRFSAQQFSDYHSELNMSSLELGDSALYFCASSLGWGQGSGYTFGSGTRLTVV.

This chain joins TRBV2 and TRBJ1-1; maybe TRBD1 (6 bases). V lost 6 bases and J lost 8, with 16 bases in between. The germline V gene encodes CDR1 SNHLY and CDR2 FYNNEI. The CDR3 has 13 amino acids. The CDR3 sequence is CASRKEGGQEAFF. The CDR3 DNA reads as TGTGCCAGCAGAAAGGAAGGTGGACAGGAAGCTTTCTTT. Based on the CDR3 plus reference TRBV2 and TRBJ1-1, the full variable domain is EPEVTQTPSHQVTQMGQEVILRCVPISNHLYFYWYRQILGQKVEFLVSFYNNEISEKSEIFDDQFSVERPDGSNFTLKIRSTKLEDSAMYFCASRKEGGQEAFFGQGTRLTVV.

This sequence joins TRBV28 and TRBJ2-1; TRBD1 matches 8 bases. CDR1 and CDR2 from the germline V gene are MDHEN and SYDVKM. The CDR3 has 16 amino acids. V lost 6 bases and J lost 3; bases outside the gene matches: 10. The CDR3 bases are TGTGCCAGCAGCTTTACACAGGGGGATTTCTACAATGAGCAGTTCTTC. Its protein product is CASSFTQGDFYNEQFF.

Only a few counts were recorded for this clone. This chain joins TRBV15 and TRBJ1-2; the match to TRBD1 covers 7 bases. CDR1 and CDR2 from the germline V gene are LNHNV and YYDKDF (reference sequence). Trimming cost V 3 bases and J 4 bases; bases outside gene matches: 5. This CDR3 spans 14 amino acids. The CDR3 DNA is TGTGCCACCAGCAGGGAGGACAGGAGCTATGGCTACACCTTC. Amino acid sequence: CATSREDRSYGYTF.

The V call is TRBV28, the J call TRBJ1-2, with 7 bases aligning to TRBD1. Germline CDR1 is MDHEN and CDR2 is SYDVKM. CDR3 length: 18 amino acids. Trimming removed 2 bases from V and 7 bases from J; junction bases left unmatched: 19. CDR3 coding DNA: TGTGCCAGCAGTTTAGCAATAACCATACAGACAGGGCGGGGTGGCTACACCTTC. It yields the protein CASSLAITIQTGRGGYTF.